This T cell receptor (beta chain) stems from a study of shared clonotypes between healthy human individuals. About this clone: Its specificity is not known.

The V end was cut by 2 bases, the J end by 11 bases, with 15 bases between. CDR1 SGHTA and CDR2 FQGNSA come from the germline V gene. This CDR3 is 13 amino acids long. Findings and limits, study-wide: Among non-shared clonotypes, generation probabilities were lower than among those shared by all four donors. Naive CD4 clonotype sharing across a few donors was approximately 5%.

In the sorted-subset replicate PCRs, 150 to 200 ng DNA, 25,000 to 35,000 T cell genomes, was used. Sequencing was performed with immunoSEQ multiplex PCR; in TCRdb, only in-frame clones are kept and a portion is missing. The sample includes 1.5 million to 1.9 million clones, approximately 98% of them seen just once. The TCR sequence derives from a man in his thirties or forties in good health. The V and J genes are TRBV7-2 and TRBJ1-1; a possible D gene is TRBD1 (6 bases). Sequencing input: naive CD4+ T cells sorted from blood. Subset denoted: CD45RA+ positively selected. CDR3 in amino acids: CASSLWLGAQAFF. The CDR3 DNA reads as TGTGCCAGCAGCTTATGGTTGGGGGCGCAGGCTTTCTTT.